This TCR beta chain appears in the sequencing data of a study of T cell responses to AZD1222 COVID-19 vaccine. Sequenced by immunoSEQ multiplex PCR; TCRdb stores in-frame clones only, minus some. The data hold tens of thousands of clones, with approximately 92% observed a single time. After removal of 3 bases from V and 3 bases from J, the junction contained 5 bases not matched to a gene. Germline V gene sequence: CDR1 SQVTM, CDR2 ANQGSEA. The CDR3 is 14 amino acids. As to this clone: As yet, its antigen is unknown.

Study-level results: Spike as a whole was targeted by vaccine-associated CD4 TCRs, dominant at 160-218 and 743-854. Only 5 to 7 individuals given AZD1222 were seropositive at baseline.

The sample here was peripheral blood, taken 28 days after the second AZD1222 dose. V gene TRBV29-1 combines with J gene TRBJ2-5, with 9 nucleotides matching TRBD2. This receptor was obtained from an adult who received the AZD1222 COVID-19 vaccine. The CDR3 DNA reads TGCAGCGTTGAGGGGCTAGCGGGAAAAGAGACCCAGTACTTC. This codes for CSVEGLAGKETQYF.